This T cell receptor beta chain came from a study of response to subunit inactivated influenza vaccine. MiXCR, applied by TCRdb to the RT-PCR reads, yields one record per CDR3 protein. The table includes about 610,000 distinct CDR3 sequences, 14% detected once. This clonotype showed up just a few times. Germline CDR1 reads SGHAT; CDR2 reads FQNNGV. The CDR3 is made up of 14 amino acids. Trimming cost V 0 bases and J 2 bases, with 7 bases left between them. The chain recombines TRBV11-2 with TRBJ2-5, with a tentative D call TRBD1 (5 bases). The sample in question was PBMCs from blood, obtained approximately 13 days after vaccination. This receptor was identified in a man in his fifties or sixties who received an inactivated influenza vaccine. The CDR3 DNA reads TGTGCCAGCAGCTTAGAGCAGGGACAAGAGACCCAGTACTTC. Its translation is CASSLEQGQETQYF.